This entry is about one T cell receptor (beta chain). Its antigen is undetermined. V shed 4 bases and J shed 4 bases, with 11 bases lying between them. The CDR3 totals 13 residues. Germline V gives CDR1 SGDLS, CDR2 YYNGEE. Each subset's genomic DNA was split evenly across several immunoSEQ plates. TCRdb's copy holds only in-frame clones and misses some; the assay was immunoSEQ multiplex PCR. Of 630,000 or so clones in the sample, 95% to 98% were seen once. This sample is drawn from a study of shared clonotypes between healthy human individuals. CD45RO-negative cells were positively selected for CCR7, leaving out terminally differentiated effector memory CD45RA+ cells. General study results and limits: Larger estimated richness was generally recorded for naive subsets relative to memory subsets. Few donors limited the genetic and exposure-history diversity represented.

The chain employs TRBV9 and TRBJ1-1; D not certain. The source of this sequence is a man younger than 45 in good health. Material for sequencing was naive CD8+ T cells sorted from blood. The CDR3 nucleotides read TGTGCCAGCAGCCCCCGGGGTGGCACTGAAGCTTTCTTT. This codes for CASSPRGGTEAFF.